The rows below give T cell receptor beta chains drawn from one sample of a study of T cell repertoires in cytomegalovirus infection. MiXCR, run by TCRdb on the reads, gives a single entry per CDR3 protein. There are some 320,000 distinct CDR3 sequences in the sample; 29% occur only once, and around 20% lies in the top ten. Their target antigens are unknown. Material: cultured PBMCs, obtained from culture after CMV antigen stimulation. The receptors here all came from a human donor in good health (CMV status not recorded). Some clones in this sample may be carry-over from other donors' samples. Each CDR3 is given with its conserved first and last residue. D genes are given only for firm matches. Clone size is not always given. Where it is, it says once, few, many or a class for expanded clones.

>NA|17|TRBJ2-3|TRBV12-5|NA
TGTGCTAGTGGTTCCCCAATGGCGGGACCTAGCACAGATACGCAGTATTTT
CASGSPMAGPSTDTQYF
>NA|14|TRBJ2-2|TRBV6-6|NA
TGTGCCAGCAGTGAGGGCTCGAACACCGGGGAGCTGTTTTTT
CASSEGSNTGELFF
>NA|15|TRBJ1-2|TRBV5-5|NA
TGTGCCAGCAGCTTGGCCCTGGGGGCAGGGTATGGCTACACCTTC
CASSLALGAGYGYTF
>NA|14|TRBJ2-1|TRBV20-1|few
TGCAGTGCTTTTTCCGGGACTGTCGGCGGTGAGCAGTTCTTC
CSAFSGTVGGEQFF
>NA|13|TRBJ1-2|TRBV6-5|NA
TGTGCCAGCAGCCTATTAGCTAACTATGGCTACACCTTC
CASSLLANYGYTF
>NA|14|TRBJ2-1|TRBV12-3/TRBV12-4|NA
TGTGCCAGCAGTCCTACAGGTAGCAGGAATGAGCAGTTCTTC
CASSPTGSRNEQFF
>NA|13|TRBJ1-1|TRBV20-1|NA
TGCAGTGCTAGGTCGTCGGCCAAAGGAGGGGCTTTCTTT
CSARSSAKGGAFF
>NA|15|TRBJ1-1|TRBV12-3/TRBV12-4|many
TGTGCCAGCAGTTTTTCGTCCAGGGGGAACACTGAAGCTTTCTTT
CASSFSSRGNTEAFF
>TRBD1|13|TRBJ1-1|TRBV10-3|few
TGTGCCAATTCCGGGACAGGGGACACTGAAGCTTTCTTT
CANSGTGDTEAFF
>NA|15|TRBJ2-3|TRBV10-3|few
TGTGCCATCAGTGAGTGGGCGACACCAACAGATACGCAGTATTTT
CAISEWATPTDTQYF
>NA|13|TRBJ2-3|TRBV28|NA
TGTGCCAGCAGTCTGGGACGGTTAGATACGCAGTATTTT
CASSLGRLDTQYF
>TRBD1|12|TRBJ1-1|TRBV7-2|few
TGTGCCAGCAGCATGGACAGGGGTGAAGCTTTCTTT
CASSMDRGEAFF
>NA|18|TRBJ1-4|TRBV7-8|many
TGTGCCAGCAGTTCTCGACCGGGACCCACCGCAACTAATGAAAAACTGTTTTTT
CASSSRPGPTATNEKLFF
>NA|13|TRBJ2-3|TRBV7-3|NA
TGTGCCAGCAGCTATACCAAAACAGATACGCAGTATTTT
CASSYTKTDTQYF
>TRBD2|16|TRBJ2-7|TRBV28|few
TGTGCCAGCAGGTACACTAGCGGGAGGGCCTTGTACGAGCAGTACTTC
CASRYTSGRALYEQYF
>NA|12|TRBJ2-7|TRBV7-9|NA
TGTGCCAGCCAACAGGGTTCCTACGAGCAGTACTTC
CASQQGSYEQYF
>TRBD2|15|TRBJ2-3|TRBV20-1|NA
TGCAGTGCTAGGGGAGGGACGAGCAGCACAGATACGCAGTATTTT
CSARGGTSSTDTQYF
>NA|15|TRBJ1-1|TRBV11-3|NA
TGTGCCAGCAGCCTCGGTGCTTCTAGAAACACTGAAGCTTTCTTT
CASSLGASRNTEAFF
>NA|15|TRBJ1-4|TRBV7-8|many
TGTGCCAGCAGCTTAGTACGGCAGGGCCGGGAAAAACTGTTTTTT
CASSLVRQGREKLFF
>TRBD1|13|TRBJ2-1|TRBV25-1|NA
TGTGCCAGCAGCCTTAACAGGGGTAATGAGCAGTTCTTC
CASSLNRGNEQFF
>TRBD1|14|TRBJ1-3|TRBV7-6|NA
TGTGCCAGCAGCGCCGGGACAGGGGAGAACACCATATATTTT
CASSAGTGENTIYF
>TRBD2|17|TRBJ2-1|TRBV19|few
TGTGCCAGTAGTATCACGGGGCTAAGCGGGGCCTACAATGAGCAGTTCTTC
CASSITGLSGAYNEQFF
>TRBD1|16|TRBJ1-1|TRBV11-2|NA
TGTGCCAGCAGCTTTCCGAACAGGGGAAAGAACACTGAAGCTTTCTTT
CASSFPNRGKNTEAFF
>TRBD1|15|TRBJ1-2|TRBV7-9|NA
TGTGCCAGCAGCGTAACCGGGACAGGGGTCTATGGCTACACCTTC
CASSVTGTGVYGYTF
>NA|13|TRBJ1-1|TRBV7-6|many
TGTGCCAGCAGCTTAGACCCCGGACTTCGAGCTTTCTTT
CASSLDPGLRAFF
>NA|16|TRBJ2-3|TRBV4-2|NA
TGTGCCAGCAGCCAAGATGGGGCAGCTAGCACAGATACGCAGTATTTT
CASSQDGAASTDTQYF
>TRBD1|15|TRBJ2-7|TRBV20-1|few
TGCAGTGCTAGAGATTCGCGGACAGGGAAAGGCGAGCAGTACTTC
CSARDSRTGKGEQYF
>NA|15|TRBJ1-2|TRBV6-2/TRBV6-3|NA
TGTGCCAGCAGCTCCACCACCTACACTAACTATGGCTACACCTTC
CASSSTTYTNYGYTF
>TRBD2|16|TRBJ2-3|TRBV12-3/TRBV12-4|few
TGTGCCAGCAGTACTAGCGGGGGCACGGACACAGATACGCAGTATTTT
CASSTSGGTDTDTQYF
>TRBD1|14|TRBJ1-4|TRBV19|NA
TGTGCCAGTAGACTTGCAGGGGGTACGGAAAAACTGTTTTTT
CASRLAGGTEKLFF
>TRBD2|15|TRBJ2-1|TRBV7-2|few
TGTGCCAGCAGCTTAGGGAGGGAAGCGGGGGGCCTAGCGTTCTTC
CASSLGREAGGLAFF
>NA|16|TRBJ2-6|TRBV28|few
TGTGCCAGCAGTTTACGAGGTTCAAGGGGGGCCAACGTCCTGACTTTC
CASSLRGSRGANVLTF
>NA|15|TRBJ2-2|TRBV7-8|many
TGTGCCAGCAGCTTACTCGCAGCCAGCACCGGGGAGCTGTTTTTT
CASSLLAASTGELFF
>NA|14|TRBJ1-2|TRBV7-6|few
TGTGCCAGCAGCACCGGGACTCCCGACGGTGGCTACACCTTC
CASSTGTPDGGYTF
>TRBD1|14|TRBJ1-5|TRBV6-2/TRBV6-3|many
TGTGCCAGCAGCTTGACAGGGGTTGGGCAGCCCCAGCATTTT
CASSLTGVGQPQHF
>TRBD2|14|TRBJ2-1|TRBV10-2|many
TGCGCCAGTTACCAGCGGGGTCCCTACAATGAGCAGTTCTTC
CASYQRGPYNEQFF
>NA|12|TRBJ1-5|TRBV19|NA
TGTGCCAGTAGTCCCGAAGGGAGACCCCAGCATTTT
CASSPEGRPQHF
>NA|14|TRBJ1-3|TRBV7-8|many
TGTGCCAGCAGCTTGGACAGAGCACTGAACACCATATATTTT
CASSLDRALNTIYF
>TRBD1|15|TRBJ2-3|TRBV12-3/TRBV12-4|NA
TGTGCCAGCAGTCCTACTCAGGGGGCAGGAGATACGCAGTATTTT
CASSPTQGAGDTQYF
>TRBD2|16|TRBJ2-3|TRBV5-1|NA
TGCGCCAGCAGCCGTGGGAGCGGGAGGGCAGCAGATACGCAGTATTTT
CASSRGSGRAADTQYF
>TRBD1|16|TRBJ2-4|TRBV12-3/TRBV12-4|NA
TGTGCCAGCAGAACTGGGACAGGCTGGCCCAAAAACATTCAGTACTTC
CASRTGTGWPKNIQYF
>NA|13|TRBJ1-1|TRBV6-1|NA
TGTGCCAGCAGGAGCGGACCGGGGAGGGAAGCTTTCTTT
CASRSGPGREAFF
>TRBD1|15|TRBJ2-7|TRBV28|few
TGTGCCAGCAGTGGGGGGACAGGGCCAATGAAAGAGCAGTACTTC
CASSGGTGPMKEQYF
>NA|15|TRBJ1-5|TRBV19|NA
TGTGCCAGTAGTATTCAGGCCCCCCGCAATCAGCCCCAGCATTTT
CASSIQAPRNQPQHF
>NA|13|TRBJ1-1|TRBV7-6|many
TGTGCCAGCAGCTTATCAGTTAACACTGAAGCTTTCTTT
CASSLSVNTEAFF